The rows below give T cell receptor beta chains drawn from one sample of a study of blood T cell repertoires in COVID-19. The assay was immunoSEQ multiplex PCR, and TCRdb's table has in-frame clones only and misses some. The sample yields about 130,000 clones, around 80% seen once. The sample consisted of peripheral blood. Source of these receptors: a man aged 25-45 years with COVID-19, enrolled during active disease. CDR3s include the opening cysteine and the closing phenylalanine or tryptophan. The D gene is left open where the match is weak. Size tells how often a clone was seen (once, few, many) or the class of an expanded clone, and some rows leave it out.

clone_size d_call j_call v_call cdr3_aa cdr3_nt
- TRBD2 TRBJ2-3 TRBV5-6 CASRLRGTSTDTQYF TGTGCCAGCAGATTGCGGGGGACTAGCACAGATACGCAGTATTTT
- - TRBJ2-7 TRBV21-1 CASILAGVSYEQYF TGTGCCAGCATCCTGGCGGGGGTTTCCTACGAGCAGTACTTC
- TRBD1 TRBJ2-5 TRBV5-4 CASSLVVTGVVETQYF TGTGCCAGCAGCTTGGTGGTGACAGGGGTGGTAGAGACCCAGTACTTC
- TRBD1 TRBJ1-1 TRBV7-2 CASSQRTGTNTEAFF TGTGCCAGCAGCCAGAGGACAGGGACGAACACTGAAGCTTTCTTT
- TRBD1 TRBJ1-4 TRBV7-9 CASSLKGQGWEKLFF TGTGCCAGCAGCTTAAAAGGACAGGGTTGGGAAAAACTGTTTTTT
- TRBD2 TRBJ2-5 TRBV11-3 CASSLGLGLAGGGSATQYF TGTGCCAGCAGCTTAGGTTTGGGACTAGCGGGAGGGGGGTCAGCAACCCAGTACTTC
- TRBD2 TRBJ2-1 TRBV7-2 CASSLGSGGLNEQFF TGTGCCAGCAGCTTAGGTAGCGGGGGTTTAAATGAGCAGTTCTTC
- - TRBJ1-2 TRBV23-1 CAIFQGPNYGYTF TGCGCCATCTTTCAGGGGCCCAACTATGGCTACACCTTC
- TRBD2 TRBJ2-1 TRBV7-6 CASSRLAGVFVEQFF TGTGCCAGCAGCAGACTAGCGGGAGTCTTCGTTGAGCAGTTCTTC
- - TRBJ1-4 TRBV28 CASSSHGATNEKLFF TGTGCCAGCAGTTCCCATGGAGCAACTAATGAAAAACTGTTTTTT
- TRBD1 TRBJ1-6 TRBV4-1 CASSQGQGRTPLHF TGCGCCAGCAGCCAAGGACAGGGCAGGACACCCCTCCACTTT
- TRBD2 TRBJ2-7 TRBV2 CASKNGGGSPEQYF TGTGCCAGCAAAAATGGGGGGGGTTCACCCGAGCAGTACTTC
- TRBD1 TRBJ1-6 TRBV28 CASSFDRGFSSYNSPLHF TGTGCCAGCAGTTTTGACAGGGGCTTTAGCTCCTATAATTCACCCCTCCACTTT
once TRBD2 TRBJ2-1 TRBV7-2 CASSSWTSGASYNEQFF TGTGCCAGCAGCTCCTGGACTAGCGGGGCTTCCTACAATGAGCAGTTCTTC
- - TRBJ2-1 TRBV30 CAWWPKKSGPYNEQFF TGTGCCTGGTGGCCGAAGAAGAGCGGTCCCTACAATGAGCAGTTCTTC
- - TRBJ2-3 TRBV7-8 CASSPGSDTQYF TGTGCCAGCAGCCCGGGGTCAGATACGCAGTATTTT
- TRBD1 TRBJ1-1 TRBV5-8 CASSLARQGVMDTEAFF TGTGCCAGCAGCTTGGCAAGACAGGGAGTGATGGACACTGAAGCTTTCTTT
- TRBD2 TRBJ2-5 TRBV11-2 CASTRTSGYQETQYF TGTGCCAGCACCCGGACTAGCGGGTACCAAGAGACCCAGTACTTC
few - TRBJ2-2 TRBV11-3 CASSNLAGELFF TGTGCCAGCAGCAACTTAGCCGGGGAGCTGTTTTTT
- TRBD2 TRBJ2-7 TRBV10-2 CASSEQGGHSYEQYF TGCGCCAGCAGTGAGCAGGGAGGGCACTCCTACGAGCAGTACTTC
- - TRBJ2-7 TRBV27 CASRLGGSSYEQYF TGTGCCAGCAGACTGGGGGGAAGCTCCTACGAGCAGTACTTC
- TRBD1 TRBJ1-2 TRBV5-6 CASRPGQGGGYTF TGTGCCAGCAGACCCGGACAGGGAGGTGGCTACACCTTC
- - TRBJ1-1 TRBV7-9 CASSPHGQLNTEAFF TGTGCCAGCAGCCCACACGGACAGCTGAACACTGAAGCTTTCTTT
- - TRBJ1-1 TRBV5-6 CASSLGGIGARTEAFF TGTGCCAGCAGCCTGGGAGGTATAGGGGCGCGTACTGAAGCTTTCTTT
few TRBD1 TRBJ2-2 TRBV18 CASSLSRGPGTGELFF TGTGCCAGCTCACTCTCGAGGGGGCCGGGCACCGGGGAGCTGTTTTTT
once - TRBJ2-2 TRBV6-4 CASSDSALPGELFF TGTGCCAGCAGTGACTCGGCCCTTCCCGGGGAGCTGTTTTTT
few - TRBJ2-7 TRBV5-1 CASSLAGVNYEQYF TGCGCCAGCAGCTTGGCCGGGGTCAACTACGAGCAGTACTTC
once - TRBJ1-5 TRBV6-2/TRBV6-3 CASSYEGDQPQHF TGTGCCAGCAGTTACGAGGGGGATCAGCCCCAGCATTTT
- TRBD1 TRBJ2-7 TRBV28 CASTLTGGSTYEQYF TGTGCCAGCACCCTGACAGGGGGCTCCACCTACGAGCAGTACTTC
- TRBD2 TRBJ2-7 TRBV2 CASRTTSGRSGHEQYF TGTGCCAGCAGAACGACTAGCGGGAGGTCGGGCCACGAGCAGTACTTC
- TRBD1 TRBJ1-5 TRBV7-9 CASSLGQGAAQPQHF TGTGCCAGCAGCCTCGGACAGGGGGCGGCCCAGCCCCAGCATTTT
- - TRBJ1-1 TRBV6-6 CASSLATNTEAFF TGTGCCAGCAGCCTAGCTACGAACACTGAAGCTTTCTTT
- TRBD2 TRBJ2-1 TRBV12-3/TRBV12-4 CASNPSSGRGFF TGTGCCAGCAACCCATCCAGCGGGAGAGGGTTCTTC